This T cell receptor (beta chain) was documented in a study of T cell changes during pregnancy in multiple sclerosis. V dropped 3 bases and J dropped 3; count of bases not matched to a gene: 10. The CDR3 is 16 residues long. The germline gives CDR1 MNHEY, CDR2 SMNVEV (reference sequence). The repertoire was sequenced with immunoSEQ multiplex PCR; TCRdb's copy has only in-frame clones and lacks some. The repertoire holds 50,000 to 55,000 clones, with about 93% as singletons. The chain recombines TRBV27 with TRBJ2-7; 8 bases line up with TRBD1. Sequencing was performed on CD4+ T cells from peripheral blood mononuclear cells, taken in the third trimester of pregnancy. The sequence derives from a female donor with multiple sclerosis, enrolled in a pregnancy study. The CDR3 loop reads CASSLSTGESYYEQYF. In nucleotides, the CDR3 is TGTGCCAGCAGTTTGTCGACAGGGGAGAGCTACTACGAGCAGTACTTC.